A single sample is the source of the 22 T cell receptor beta chains below, sequenced in a study of vaccination effects on CD4 cells after COVID-19. Sequencing was preceded by expansion of antigen-specific CD4+ T cells with viral peptide pools in the ViraFEST assay. Researchers isolated CD4+ T cells once less than 13 days of culture had elapsed. Participants completed two doses of the BNT162b2 or mRNA-1273 vaccine. These receptors' targets are unknown. TCRdb's copy holds only in-frame clones and misses some; the assay was immunoSEQ multiplex PCR. The repertoire holds about 38,000 clones, with approximately 82% as singletons. The specimen comprised CD4+ T cells from PBMCs cultured with HCoV-NL63 spike peptides, sampled after COVID-19 vaccination. The source is a human donor who received a COVID-19 vaccine. Some clones in this sample may be carry-over from other donors' samples.

The table lists this clone with a count of one. The J gene is TRBJ1-4, the V gene TRBV6-5; 7 nucleotides line up with TRBD1. Germline V gene lookup returns CDR1 MNHEY and CDR2 SVGAGI. The CDR3 spans 13 residues. With V trimmed by 8 bases and J by 8 bases, 8 bases remained unmatched. The CDR3, as DNA: TGTGCCAGCGGGACAGTTAGAGGGGAAAAACTGTTTTTT. Translated, it gives CASGTVRGEKLFF.

This chain links TRBV27 with TRBJ1-6; no definite D call. Trimming took off 6 bases at V and 0 bases at J, with 12 bases between the two ends. The germline gives CDR1 MNHEY, CDR2 SMNVEV (reference sequence). CDR3 length: 16 residues. Here the CDR3 DNA reads TGTGCCAGCAGGGAGACACGCAGCTCCTATAATTCACCCCTCCACTTT. Translating it yields CASRETRSSYNSPLHF.

The V gene is TRBV20-1, the J gene TRBJ1-5, with D perhaps TRBD1 (5 bases). Trimming took 3 bases from V and 1 from J, leaving 10 bases between them. The CDR3 covers 14 residues. The germline gives CDR1 DFQATT, CDR2 SNEGSKA (reference sequence). The CDR3: CSASEGSSNQPQHF. The CDR3 DNA is TGCAGTGCTAGTGAGGGGTCGAGCAATCAGCCCCAGCATTTT.

The chain combines TRBV7-3 with TRBJ2-3, with 12 bases matching TRBD2. This CDR3 region has 18 residues. V lost 1 base to trimming and J lost 2 bases; unmatched junction nucleotides: 7. Germline lookup yields CDR1 SGHTA and CDR2 FQGTGA. This chain's CDR3 is CASSLIGASGGATDTQYF. Written as DNA, the CDR3 is TGTGCCAGCAGCTTAATCGGCGCTAGCGGGGGGGCCACAGATACGCAGTATTTT.

In DNA form, the CDR3 reads TGTGCCAGCAGTGAAGGAAGGATAGGTGGCTACACCTTC. It specifies CASSEGRIGGYTF. The chain combines TRBV2 with TRBJ1-2; D ambiguous. The CDR3 consists of 13 residues. V lost 1 base and J lost 7, with 10 bases in between. Germline V gene data show CDR1 as SNHLY and CDR2 as FYNNEI.

The chain links TRBV25-1 to TRBJ1-3; possible D gene TRBD1, 5 bases. The germline gives CDR1 MGHDK, CDR2 SYGVNS. The CDR3 covers 15 residues. The ends were cut back, 2 bases at V and 4 bases at J, with 12 bases in the middle. The CDR3 nucleotides read TGTGCCAGCAGTGAAGGTTTAGGGGTCGGAAACACCATATATTTT. It specifies CASSEGLGVGNTIYF.

The chain is built from TRBV6-4 and TRBJ2-1, with D maybe TRBD1 (6 bases). With 4 bases removed from V and 4 bases from J, the gap between germline ends came to 8 bases. Germline CDR1 is MRHNA and CDR2 is SNTAGT. CDR3 length: 13 amino acids. CDR3 sequence (DNA): TGTGCCAGCAGTGGTGGACAGTACAATGAGCAGTTCTTC. This sequence encodes CASSGGQYNEQFF.

The gene calls are TRBV2 and TRBJ2-2, with no clear D. The CDR3 is 13 residues long. Germline CDR1 SNHLY, CDR2 FYNNEI. V was cut by 6 bases and J by 5 bases, with 10 bases left in between. The DNA of the CDR3 is TGTGCCAGCAGCCCTAGGGTGACCGGGGAGCTGTTTTTT. As protein: CASSPRVTGELFF.

The gene calls are TRBV5-1 and TRBJ2-1; 8 positions match TRBD2. The germline CDR1 and CDR2 sequences are SGHRS and YFSETQ. The CDR3 runs 16 residues. V dropped 4 bases and J dropped 0; count of bases not matched to a gene: 6. CDR3 in amino acids: CASSLLAVSSYNEQFF. The CDR3, as DNA: TGCGCCAGCAGCCTACTAGCGGTCAGCTCCTACAATGAGCAGTTCTTC.

The V call is TRBV4-3, the J call TRBJ2-2; maybe TRBD2 (7 bases). CDR3 length: 17 residues. Germline V gives CDR1 LGHNA, CDR2 YSLEER. Trimming removed 0 bases at V and 2 bases at J, with 13 bases between. The CDR3 region is CASSQDLAGANTGELFF. CDR3 bases: TGCGCCAGCAGCCAAGATCTCGCGGGGGCCAACACCGGGGAGCTGTTTTTT.

The DNA for the CDR3 is TGTGCCAGCAGTTACAACCCCAGGGGGCGCAGGGATGAGCAGTTCTTC. Amino acid sequence: CASSYNPRGRRDEQFF. This chain uses TRBV6-2 or TRBV6-3 with TRBJ2-1, with TRBD1 matching over 8 bases. The CDR3 is 16 residues long. Germline-derived CDR1 and CDR2 are MNHEY and SVGEGT. Trimming took 2 bases from V and 8 from J; bases not matched to a gene: 11.

The rearrangement links TRBV7-9 to TRBJ2-7; TRBD2 might be the D (5 bases). Germline CDR1 reads SEHNR; CDR2 reads FQNEAQ (reference sequence). This CDR3 is 13 amino acids long. Trimming pared 3 bases from V and 7 bases from J, leaving 13 bases between. CDR3 DNA: TGTGCCAGCAGCTTGACGGCCCGGGATGAGCAGTACGTC. Amino acid sequence: CASSLTARDEQYV.

This clone appeared once. This chain uses TRBV10-3 with TRBJ2-6, with 9 bases that match TRBD1. Germline assignment: CDR1 ENHRY and CDR2 SYGVKD. V lost 10 bases to trimming and J lost 0 bases; unmatched junction nucleotides: 10. There are 17 residues in the CDR3. The CDR3: CATAIGQGSSGANVLTF. The CDR3 DNA reads as TGTGCCACCGCCATAGGACAGGGGTCCTCTGGGGCCAACGTCCTGACTTTC.

This clone was detected only a few times. CDR3 nucleotide sequence: TGTGCCAGCAGCTCCAGATTAGAAGAGACCCAGTACTTC. Residues: CASSSRLEETQYF. The chain carries TRBV7-7 and TRBJ2-5; D unclear. This CDR3 has 13 amino acids. Germline-derived CDR1 and CDR2 are SSHAT and FNYEAQ (reference sequence). Trimming cost V 4 bases and J 3 bases, with 9 bases left between them.

This sequence joins TRBV19 and TRBJ2-7; D is unresolved. V was shortened by 6 bases and J by 1 base, with 16 bases between the two germline ends. The CDR3 length is 15 residues. Germline V gives CDR1 LNHDA, CDR2 SQIVND (reference sequence). The chain's CDR3 is CASSPSVDKSYEQYV. CDR3 in DNA: TGTGCCAGTAGCCCCTCTGTTGACAAGTCCTACGAGCAGTACGTC.

The chain combines TRBV18 with TRBJ1-2; a possible D gene is TRBD1 (6 bases). V dropped 3 bases and J dropped 1 base, with 6 bases sitting between them. The CDR3 runs 13 residues. CDR1 and CDR2 (germline): KGHSH, LQKENI. This CDR3 reads CASSPDSNYGYTF. CDR3 nucleotide sequence: TGTGCCAGCTCACCGGACAGTAACTATGGCTACACCTTC. The full variable domain, its missing parts supplied by reference TRBV18 and TRBJ1-2, is NAGVMQNPRHLVRRRGQEARLRCSPMKGHSHVYWYRQLPEEGLKFMVYLQKENIIDESGMPKERFSAEFPKEGPSILRIQQVVRGDSAAYFCASSPDSNYGYTFGSGTRLTVV.

Note on this clone: The CDR3 does not end in the conserved phenylalanine or tryptophan, so this is likely a read error. The DNA is left out, because the CDR3 cannot be placed on it with certainty; the CDR3 is given as TCRdb lists it. The chain has TRBV5-1 and TRBJ2-3; the table gives TRBD2 as D, unverified against the DNA. Germline V gene lookup returns CDR1 SGHRS and CDR2 YFSETQ. The CDR3 adds up to 9 amino acids, both ends counted. This CDR3 is CASSPPSGD.

This rearrangement joins TRBV9 to TRBJ2-5, with TRBD2 identical over 12 bases. The CDR3 has 16 amino acids. J gave up 4 bases and V 0 bases, and 4 bases lay outside the gene matches. Germline CDR1 reads SGDLS; CDR2 reads YYNGEE. The CDR3 region has the DNA TGTGCCAGCAGCGTAGGCGCACTAGCGGGAGGAGAGACCCAGTACTTC. Residues: CASSVGALAGGETQYF.

The chain is built from TRBV10-2 and TRBJ1-2; D not certain. V lost 4 bases to trimming and J lost 5 bases, with 14 bases between them. The CDR3 sequence is 14 residues long. Germline CDR1 reads WSHSY; CDR2 reads SAAADI. CDR3 nucleotide sequence: TGCGCCAGCAGTGCATCGGCCACACGGTATGGCTACACCTTC. It translates to CASSASATRYGYTF.

This clone was recorded once. This chain connects TRBV15 to TRBJ2-7, with D possibly called TRBD1 or TRBD2 (5 bases each). The CDR3 length is 13 residues. Germline V gives CDR1 LNHNV, CDR2 YYDKDF (reference sequence). V dropped 0 bases and J dropped 7 bases, with 10 bases sitting between them. In DNA form, the CDR3 reads TGTGCCACCAGCAGAGATTTTGGGGGAGAGCAGTACGTC. Translated, it gives CATSRDFGGEQYV.

This clone appeared once. The chain employs TRBV14 and TRBJ1-2, with D possibly matching TRBD1 (5 bases). Trimming took 0 bases from V and 5 from J, leaving 13 bases between them. This CDR3 has 15 amino acids. Germline values: CDR1 SGHDN, CDR2 FVKESK. The CDR3 coding sequence is TGTGCCAGCAGCCAAGAGCGGGGGACGAGATATGGCTACACCTTC. This codes for CASSQERGTRYGYTF.

This chain uses TRBV12-5 with TRBJ2-5; 8 positions match TRBD2. The junction had 17 bases not matched to a gene; V was cut back by 5 bases and J by 9 bases. This CDR3 has 16 residues. Germline CDR1 reads LGHNT; CDR2 reads FRNRAP. This CDR3 reads CASGGVGASGPGAQYF. The CDR3 DNA reads TGTGCTAGTGGTGGAGTCGGGGCTAGCGGGCCTGGGGCCCAGTACTTC.